The 26 T cell receptor beta chains in this list originate from one sample, sequenced in a study of blood T cells in healthy people across ages. The second PCR ran about 7 to 12 cycles with a sample-barcoded 5' primer and J-beta primers. MiXCR, applied by TCRdb to the 5' RACE reads, yields one record per CDR3 protein. Among about 1.6 million distinct CDR3 sequences listed, about 32% were seen once. The sequencing input was blood. All receptors derive from a woman aged 25 to 39 in good health.

The chain links TRBV13 to TRBJ1-1; D is perhaps TRBD1 (5 bases). Trimming took off 5 bases at V and 3 bases at J, with 13 bases between the two ends. Germline V gives CDR1 PRHDT, CDR2 FYEKMQ (reference sequence). There are 14 residues in the CDR3. The CDR3 DNA follows: TGTGCCAGCAGCCAGGAAGGGGCCCACACTGAAGCTTTCTTT. The encoded protein is CASSQEGAHTEAFF.

The chain carries TRBV6-1 and TRBJ2-3; D is uncertain. The CDR3 extends over 14 amino acids. Trimming took off 4 bases at V and 6 bases at J, with 14 bases between the two ends. Germline CDR1 reads MNHNS; CDR2 reads SASEGT. CDR3 residues: CASSGPSDWDTQYF. DNA of the CDR3: TGTGCCAGCAGTGGACCCAGTGATTGGGATACGCAGTATTTT.

Worth noting for this clonotype: An end of the junction differs from the germline gene, which may be a read error. CDR3 nucleotides: TGCAGGGCTAGAGAACGACAGATCAGTAATTCACCCCTCCACTTT. Residues: CRARERQISNSPLHF. This chain links TRBV20-1 with TRBJ1-6, with D perhaps TRBD1 (5 bases). The germline gives CDR1 DFQATT, CDR2 SNEGSKA (reference sequence). This CDR3 has 15 amino acids.

The V call is TRBV20-1, the J call TRBJ2-7; 10 bases fit TRBD2. The CDR3 length is 15 residues. Germline V gives CDR1 DFQATT, CDR2 SNEGSKA (reference sequence). The J segment lost 7 bases and the V segment lost 2 bases, leaving 11 bases of the junction unmatched. This CDR3 reads CSARRRTSGTGEQYF. CDR3 coding DNA: TGCAGTGCTAGACGCAGGACTAGCGGCACAGGGGAGCAGTACTTC.

V usage is TRBV20-1 and J usage is TRBJ2-1; no definite D call. The V gene's germline CDR1 is DFQATT and CDR2 SNEGSKA (reference sequence). V lost 6 bases, J lost 9 bases, and 12 bases lay in between. The CDR3 has 11 residues. The CDR3 DNA reads TGCAGTGCGAAGACGGTCCCTGAGCAGTTCTTC. Its translation: CSAKTVPEQFF.

This clonotype occurred a few times. This chain links TRBV7-9 with TRBJ1-5; no clear D gene. CDR3 length equals 13 residues. The germline V gene encodes CDR1 SEHNR and CDR2 FQNEAQ (reference sequence). The V gene lost 4 bases and the J gene lost 9 bases, with 13 bases spanning the gap. CDR3 protein: CASSSEGGRPQHF. CDR3 nucleotides: TGTGCCAGCAGCTCGGAGGGTGGGCGGCCCCAGCATTTT.

The chain uses TRBV3-1 and TRBJ2-7; 13 positions agree with TRBD2. The J call is in doubt because the DNA end fits TRBJ2-5 better. The germline CDR1 and CDR2 sequences are LGHDT and YNNKEL (reference sequence). The CDR3 contains 16 residues. CDR3 region: CASSPPLAGGRETQYF. Here the CDR3 DNA reads TGTGCCAGCAGCCCACCACTAGCGGGGGGGCGGGAGACCCAGTACTTC.

The rearrangement joins TRBV9 to TRBJ2-5; D unclear. The CDR3 consists of 14 residues. V was shortened by 3 bases and J by 5 bases, with 14 bases between the two germline ends. The germline CDR1 and CDR2 sequences are SGDLS and YYNGEE. CDR3 sequence reads: CASSGGAAIETQYF. In DNA, the CDR3 is TGTGCCAGCAGCGGAGGAGCAGCTATCGAGACCCAGTACTTC.

The chain links TRBV3-1 to TRBJ1-5; no firm D call. The CDR3 totals 16 residues. In germline, CDR1 is LGHDT, CDR2 YNNKEL (reference sequence). Trimming took off 1 base at V and 3 bases at J, with 13 bases between the two ends. The CDR3 bases are TGTGCCAGCAGCCAAGGAGGAGCGGTCTCCAATCAGCCCCAGCATTTT. Protein product: CASSQGGAVSNQPQHF.

The chain joins TRBV7-2 to TRBJ1-2; D call uncertain. Germline V lookup: CDR1 SGHTA, CDR2 FQGNSA. Trimming removed 3 bases from V and 4 bases from J, with 12 bases in between. This CDR3 has 14 amino acids. CDR3 bases: TGTGCCAGCAGCTTGGACGTCGCCCGCTATGGCTACACCTTC. Amino acid sequence: CASSLDVARYGYTF.

This chain joins TRBV6-6 and TRBJ2-5; tentative D call: TRBD2 (7 bases). With the DNA end fitting TRBJ2-7 better, the J assignment may be wrong. CDR1 is MNHNY, CDR2 SVGAGI, per germline (reference sequence). This CDR3 is built from 16 residues. This chain's CDR3 is CASSYPRGAETCEQYF. The CDR3 nucleotides read TGTGCCAGCAGTTACCCCCGGGGGGCGGAAACCTGCGAGCAGTACTTC.

V gene TRBV20-1 combines with J gene TRBJ2-7, with a possible D match to TRBD1 (5 bases). CDR3 length: 14 amino acids. Per the germline V gene, CDR1 is DFQATT and CDR2 is SNEGSKA (reference sequence). V gave up 0 bases and J gave up 2 bases, with 11 bases separating them. The CDR3 sequence: CSARDQGPAYEQYF. The CDR3 region has the DNA TGCAGTGCTAGAGACCAGGGTCCCGCCTACGAGCAGTACTTC.

This clonotype occurred many times. V gene TRBV29-1 combines with J gene TRBJ2-1, with 9 bases lining up with TRBD1. The CDR3 is made up of 14 amino acids. Germline lookup yields CDR1 SQVTM and CDR2 ANQGSEA. The V segment lost 4 bases and the J segment 3 bases; nucleotides outside the gene matches: 4. The CDR3 region has the DNA TGCAGCGTTGCGTGGACAGGGGTCTACAATGAGCAGTTCTTC. Protein product: CSVAWTGVYNEQFF.

This clonotype was observed a single time. Here the CDR3 DNA reads TGCGCCAGCAGCCTCATAGCGGACCAACGGACCCAGTACTTC. Translating it yields CASSLIADQRTQYF. This sequence joins TRBV5-1 and TRBJ2-7; tentatively, D is TRBD2 (6 bases). TRBJ2-5 explains the end of the DNA better; the J call may be wrong. The germline V gene encodes CDR1 SGHRS and CDR2 YFSETQ. The CDR3 contains 14 residues.

This rearrangement joins TRBV20-1 to TRBJ2-5; D is uncertain. V gave up 6 bases and J gave up 9 bases, with 20 bases separating them. Germline loops: CDR1 DFQATT, CDR2 SNEGSKA (reference sequence). CDR3 length equals 13 residues. CDR3 coding DNA: TGCAGTGCCCAGTTGATGTTGGGAAGGGCCCAGTACTTC. Amino acid sequence: CSAQLMLGRAQYF.

This clonotype was seen more than once but under ten times. V and J are TRBV20-1 and TRBJ2-1, with TRBD2 matching over 13 bases. Trimming at V came to 3 bases and at J to 8 bases, leaving 7 bases not matched to a gene. Germline CDR1 and CDR2: DFQATT and SNEGSKA (reference sequence). The CDR3 is made up of 15 amino acids. CDR3 sequence (DNA): TGCAGTGCTAGTACACTAGCGGGGGGGATCGATGAGCAGTTCTTC. The encoded protein is CSASTLAGGIDEQFF.

This clonotype appeared a few times. The chain recombines TRBV5-1 with TRBJ2-5, with unresolved D. The CDR3 loop spans 13 amino acids. Trimming removed 1 base from V and 6 bases from J, with 10 bases in between. Germline V gives CDR1 SGHRS, CDR2 YFSETQ. DNA for the CDR3: TGCGCCAGCAGCTTGTCCCAGCAGCAGACCCAGTACTTC. Residues: CASSLSQQQTQYF. Based on the CDR3 plus reference TRBV5-1 and TRBJ2-5, the full variable domain is KAGVTQTPRYLIKTRGQQVTLSCSPISGHRSVSWYQQTPGQGLQFLFEYFSETQRNKGNFPGRFSGRQFSNSRSEMNVSTLELGDSALYLCASSLSQQQTQYFGPGTRLLVL.

This clonotype was seen repeatedly, ten times or more. One junction end disagrees with the germline gene, perhaps due to a read error. This chain joins TRBV29-1 and TRBJ2-1; the D gene is possibly TRBD2 (7 bases). Germline V lookup: CDR1 SQVTM, CDR2 ANQGSEA. This CDR3 has 15 residues. CDR3 in amino acids: CSVEGGGVPSGEQFF. Written as DNA, the CDR3 is TGCAGCGTGGAAGGGGGGGGAGTCCCCAGCGGTGAGCAGTTCTTC.

On this clonotype itself: A read error may produce the germline difference seen at one junction end. The genes are TRBV12-3 or TRBV12-4 and TRBJ2-7; no clear D. The CDR3 runs 13 residues. In DNA, the CDR3 is TGTGCCAGCAGTTTAATAGGGCGCTACGAGCGGTACTTC. This sequence encodes CASSLIGRYERYF.

The chain carries TRBV10-3 and TRBJ2-7; 7 bases match TRBD1. Germline V gene lookup returns CDR1 ENHRY and CDR2 SYGVKD. J gave up 5 bases and V 5 bases, and 6 bases lay outside the gene matches. This CDR3 has 13 residues. CDR3 residues: CAISLITGDEQYF. The CDR3 DNA sequence: TGTGCCATCAGTCTGATTACAGGGGACGAGCAGTACTTC.

The rearrangement uses TRBV6-1 and TRBJ2-7; D is uncertain. The closer fit of TRBJ2-5 to the DNA end suggests the J call may be wrong. Germline V gene sequence: CDR1 MNHNS, CDR2 SASEGT. This CDR3 is built from 14 residues. The CDR3 spells CASSGSNTRETQYF. The CDR3 DNA is TGTGCCAGCAGTGGTTCGAACACCCGGGAGACCCAGTACTTC.

This clonotype was found a few times. CDR3 in DNA: TGCGCCAGCAGCTTGGGGTACGGGTCCTTCTCCTACAATGAGCAGTTCTTC. Its protein is CASSLGYGSFSYNEQFF. The J gene is TRBJ2-1, the V gene TRBV5-1; D gene unclear. V gave up 0 bases and J gave up 0 bases, with 13 bases separating them. The CDR3 totals 17 residues. Per germline, CDR1 SGHRS and CDR2 YFSETQ.

As to this clonotype: This may come from a read error, since a much larger clone is one base off. The V call is TRBV6-6, the J call TRBJ2-5; 8 positions agree with TRBD1. J lost 7 bases, V lost 7 bases, and 20 bases had no gene match. This CDR3 has 17 residues. Germline CDR1 MNHNY, CDR2 SVGAGI (reference sequence). CDR3 residues: CASTSGQGAARGGTQYF. The CDR3 region has the DNA TGTGCCAGCACCTCAGGGCAGGGGGCCGCTAGAGGGGGGACCCAGTACTTC.

The chain couples TRBV3-1 to TRBJ2-4; 9 bases align to TRBD1. Germline V CDR1 and CDR2: LGHDT, YNNKEL (reference sequence). The CDR3 is made up of 14 amino acids. With 4 bases clipped from V and 7 bases from J, the junction kept 5 bases outside the gene matches. CDR3 coding DNA: TGTGCCAGCAGCCTTAAGGACAGGGGTAACATTCAGTACTTC. It is translated as CASSLKDRGNIQYF.

V usage is TRBV20-1 and J usage is TRBJ2-3; D remains unclear. The DNA end is more similar to TRBJ2-7, so the J call may be wrong. The length of the CDR3 is 13 residues. From germline, CDR1 is DFQATT and CDR2 SNEGSKA (reference sequence). In DNA form, the CDR3 reads TGCAGTGCTAGTCGGGCTAGTCCCTTCGAGCAGTACTTC. This gives the protein CSASRASPFEQYF.

The V call is TRBV30, the J call TRBJ2-7; TRBD1 agrees at 7 bases. This CDR3 has 13 amino acids. V lost 4 bases to trimming and J lost 2 bases; unmatched junction nucleotides: 5. Looked up from germline, CDR1 is GTSNPN and CDR2 is SVGIG (reference sequence). The CDR3 spells CAWKTTGAYEQYF. The CDR3 region has the DNA TGTGCCTGGAAAACTACAGGGGCCTACGAGCAGTACTTC.